This record covers a single TCR beta chain. Antigen: not known. The CDR3 totals 13 residues. V was pared by 3 bases and J by 1 base, with 6 bases between. Germline V gene data show CDR1 as KGHSH and CDR2 as LQKENI. Sorted subsets were CFSE-labeled and cultured less than 6 days with allogeneic dendritic cells. Sequencing used immunoSEQ multiplex PCR; TCRdb keeps in-frame clones, though not all of them. This sample has 20,000 to 25,000 clones, with 85% found just once. The sample comes from a study of regulatory dendritic cells for organ transplantation. The sequencing input was naive CD4+ T cells from blood cultured with dendritic cells. Subset of the sample: CD45RA+ naive T cells. The chain has TRBV18 and TRBJ1-1; a weak D match, TRBD1 (5 bases). The receptor was isolated from a human donor in good health. As DNA, the CDR3 is TGTGCCAGCTCACCGACAGCGAACACTGAAGCTTTCTTT. This encodes CASSPTANTEAFF.